A selection of T cell receptor beta chains follows, all from one sample in a study of blood T cell repertoires in COVID-19. Using immunoSEQ multiplex PCR, the repertoire was profiled, and TCRdb retains in-frame clones only, with some absent. Seen here are approximately 430,000 clones, roughly 85% observed once, and the top ten hold 1.4% to 1.5%. The sequencing input was peripheral blood. All receptors derive from a woman in her twenties or thirties with active or convalescent COVID-19. Both conserved end residues are part of each CDR3. The D gene is left open where the match is weak. Clone size is not always given. Where it is, it says once, few, many or a class for expanded clones.

v_call: TRBV29-1; j_call: TRBJ2-1; d_call: TRBD2; clone_size: -; cdr3_aa: CSVEGLASGTYNEQFF; cdr3_nt: TGCAGCGTTGAGGGCCTGGCTAGCGGTACCTACAATGAGCAGTTCTTC
v_call: TRBV5-1; j_call: TRBJ1-4; d_call: -; clone_size: -; cdr3_aa: CASSPNQQGIDEKLFF; cdr3_nt: TGCGCCAGCAGCCCCAACCAACAGGGTATAGATGAAAAACTGTTTTTT
v_call: TRBV7-9; j_call: TRBJ1-1; d_call: TRBD1; clone_size: -; cdr3_aa: CASTGTGNTEAFF; cdr3_nt: TGTGCCAGCACCGGGACAGGTAACACTGAAGCTTTCTTT
v_call: TRBV5-4; j_call: TRBJ2-1; d_call: TRBD1; clone_size: -; cdr3_aa: CASFRDRANEQFF; cdr3_nt: TGTGCCAGTTTCCGGGACAGGGCTAATGAGCAGTTCTTC
v_call: TRBV3-1/TRBV3-2; j_call: TRBJ1-2; d_call: TRBD1; clone_size: -; cdr3_aa: CASSLGQAVSYGYTF; cdr3_nt: TGTGCCAGCAGCCTCGGACAGGCGGTGAGCTATGGCTACACCTTC
v_call: TRBV30; j_call: TRBJ1-1; d_call: TRBD1; clone_size: -; cdr3_aa: CARDRAGTEAFF; cdr3_nt: TGTGCCCGGGACAGGGCGGGCACTGAAGCTTTCTTT
v_call: TRBV10-3; j_call: TRBJ1-3; d_call: -; clone_size: once; cdr3_aa: CAISESNMADSGNTIYF; cdr3_nt: TGTGCCATCAGTGAGTCGAATATGGCGGACTCTGGAAACACCATATATTTT
v_call: TRBV6-5; j_call: TRBJ1-3; d_call: -; clone_size: -; cdr3_aa: CASRDSFSGNTIYF; cdr3_nt: TGTGCCAGCAGGGACAGCTTCTCTGGAAACACCATATATTTT
v_call: TRBV2; j_call: TRBJ1-5; d_call: TRBD1; clone_size: once; cdr3_aa: CASSEGQLSNQPQHF; cdr3_nt: TGTGCCAGCAGTGAGGGACAGCTTAGCAATCAGCCCCAGCATTTT
v_call: TRBV11-2; j_call: TRBJ2-5; d_call: TRBD2; clone_size: -; cdr3_aa: CASSLGTSGWETQYF; cdr3_nt: TGTGCCAGCAGCTTAGGAACTAGCGGGTGGGAGACCCAGTACTTC
v_call: TRBV6-1; j_call: TRBJ1-5; d_call: -; clone_size: -; cdr3_aa: CASSKQGSNQPQHF; cdr3_nt: TGTGCCAGCAGTAAACAGGGTAGCAATCAGCCCCAGCATTTT
v_call: TRBV6-5; j_call: TRBJ1-1; d_call: -; clone_size: -; cdr3_aa: CASSYSAGWDTEAFF; cdr3_nt: TGTGCCAGCAGTTACTCTGCAGGGTGGGACACTGAAGCTTTCTTT
v_call: TRBV18; j_call: TRBJ2-5; d_call: -; clone_size: -; cdr3_aa: CASSPLPGGQETQYF; cdr3_nt: TGTGCCAGCTCACCACTCCCCGGGGGCCAAGAGACCCAGTACTTC
v_call: TRBV3-1/TRBV3-2; j_call: TRBJ2-5; d_call: TRBD2; clone_size: -; cdr3_aa: CASSQDYTILAGQETQYF; cdr3_nt: TGTGCCAGCAGCCAAGACTACACGATACTAGCGGGACAAGAGACCCAGTACTTC
v_call: TRBV29-1; j_call: TRBJ1-1; d_call: -; clone_size: -; cdr3_aa: CSIGGGAAFF; cdr3_nt: TGCAGCATAGGTGGGGGGGCAGCTTTCTTT
v_call: TRBV6-5; j_call: TRBJ1-5; d_call: TRBD1; clone_size: once; cdr3_aa: CASRETGGDEPQHF; cdr3_nt: TGTGCCAGCAGGGAGACAGGGGGCGACGAGCCCCAGCATTTT
v_call: TRBV27; j_call: TRBJ2-1; d_call: -; clone_size: -; cdr3_aa: CASRTIAAGYNEQFF; cdr3_nt: TGTGCCAGCAGGACGATCGCGGCGGGATACAATGAGCAGTTCTTC
v_call: TRBV19; j_call: TRBJ2-7; d_call: -; clone_size: -; cdr3_aa: CASSYAGYSYEQYF; cdr3_nt: TGTGCCAGTAGTTATGCGGGTTACTCCTACGAGCAGTACTTC
v_call: TRBV30; j_call: TRBJ2-2; d_call: -; clone_size: -; cdr3_aa: CAWSFGGANTGELFF; cdr3_nt: TGTGCCTGGAGTTTCGGCGGGGCGAACACCGGGGAGCTGTTTTTT
v_call: TRBV6-5; j_call: TRBJ1-2; d_call: -; clone_size: -; cdr3_aa: CASRTGTNYGYTF; cdr3_nt: TGTGCCAGCAGGACAGGCACTAACTATGGCTACACCTTC
v_call: TRBV3-1/TRBV3-2; j_call: TRBJ2-1; d_call: TRBD2; clone_size: few; cdr3_aa: CASALAGGRDNEQFF; cdr3_nt: TGTGCCAGCGCTCTAGCGGGAGGGCGGGACAATGAGCAGTTCTTC
v_call: TRBV6-4; j_call: TRBJ2-2; d_call: -; clone_size: once; cdr3_aa: CASSDSRGDTGELFF; cdr3_nt: TGTGCCAGCAGTGACTCTAGGGGCGACACCGGGGAGCTGTTTTTT
v_call: TRBV6-1; j_call: TRBJ1-1; d_call: -; clone_size: -; cdr3_aa: CASSSSWEGTEAFF; cdr3_nt: TGTGCCAGCAGTTCCTCCTGGGAGGGCACTGAAGCTTTCTTT
v_call: TRBV7-9; j_call: TRBJ2-1; d_call: -; clone_size: -; cdr3_aa: CASSQIDWVSYNEQFF; cdr3_nt: TGTGCCAGCAGTCAGATCGACTGGGTTTCCTACAATGAGCAGTTCTTC
v_call: TRBV5-1; j_call: TRBJ1-2; d_call: TRBD1; clone_size: many; cdr3_aa: CASSRIGTGSNYGYTF; cdr3_nt: TGCGCCAGCAGCCGAATAGGGACAGGGAGTAACTATGGCTACACCTTC
v_call: TRBV19; j_call: TRBJ1-1; d_call: TRBD1; clone_size: once; cdr3_aa: CASSDTGGNAEAFF; cdr3_nt: TGTGCCAGTAGTGACACAGGGGGGAACGCTGAAGCTTTCTTT
v_call: TRBV5-1; j_call: TRBJ1-1; d_call: -; clone_size: -; cdr3_aa: CASSLVGGVTEAFF; cdr3_nt: TGCGCCAGCAGCTTGGTCGGAGGGGTCACTGAAGCTTTCTTT
v_call: TRBV5-1; j_call: TRBJ2-5; d_call: TRBD1; clone_size: -; cdr3_aa: CASSPEGRGQETQYF; cdr3_nt: TGCGCCAGCAGCCCCGAAGGCAGGGGGCAAGAGACCCAGTACTTC
v_call: TRBV19; j_call: TRBJ1-2; d_call: -; clone_size: -; cdr3_aa: CASSIFGSGQSYGYTF; cdr3_nt: TGTGCCAGTAGTATCTTTGGTTCTGGACAGAGCTATGGCTACACCTTC